This passage covers 26 T cell receptor beta chains from one sample sequenced in a study of T cells after yellow fever vaccination. TCRdb used MiXCR to reprocess the 5' RACE reads, holding one entry per CDR3 protein. Of approximately 300,000 distinct CDR3 sequences listed, approximately 11% are singletons. The input for sequencing was CD4+ T cells sorted from PBMCs, taken 45 days after the yellow fever booster vaccination. These receptors all come from a man between 18 and 35 years old who received the YFV17D yellow fever vaccine.

The chain recombines TRBV10-3 with TRBJ2-1, with 8 bases lining up with TRBD1. CDR1 ENHRY and CDR2 SYGVKD come from the germline V gene. This CDR3 is 13 amino acids long. The trim removed 10 bases at V and 8 bases at J, leaving 10 bases unmatched. The CDR3 is CATKRTGIDEQFF. CDR3 coding DNA: TGTGCCACGAAAAGGACAGGGATCGATGAGCAGTTCTTC.

This clonotype was detected only a few times. J is TRBJ1-2 and V is TRBV12-3 or TRBV12-4; no definite D call. The CDR3 is made up of 14 amino acids. The germline V and J ends were trimmed by 5 bases and 7 bases, with 17 bases remaining between them. CDR3 nucleotide sequence: TGTGCCAGCAGTCCCGGACGGGAGCAGCGTGGCTACACCTTC. Translated: CASSPGREQRGYTF.

The chain recombines TRBV7-9 with TRBJ1-2, with a tentative D call TRBD1 (6 bases). Germline values: CDR1 SEHNR, CDR2 FQNEAQ (reference sequence). Trimming took off 4 bases at V and 8 bases at J, with 14 bases between the two ends. This CDR3 region has 13 residues. The chain's CDR3 is CASSSQGSSGYTF. The CDR3 bases are TGTGCCAGCAGCTCTCAGGGGAGCAGCGGCTACACCTTC.

The chain combines TRBV4-3 with TRBJ2-3; D gene unclear. CDR3 length: 13 amino acids. Germline-derived CDR1 and CDR2 are LGHNA and YSLEER. Trimming took off 1 base at V and 7 bases at J, with 9 bases between the two ends. The CDR3 loop is CASSQGFENTQYF. The CDR3 DNA follows: TGCGCCAGCAGCCAAGGATTTGAAAATACGCAGTATTTT.

V and J are TRBV7-7 and TRBJ1-4; D unresolved. V was shortened by 1 base and J by 8 bases, with 8 bases between the two germline ends. The CDR3 covers 13 residues. The germline V gene encodes CDR1 SSHAT and CDR2 FNYEAQ (reference sequence). The CDR3 bases are TGTGCCAGCAGCTTAGGAGCACGGGAAAAACTGTTTTTT. It specifies CASSLGAREKLFF. The complete variable domain, with remaining parts taken from reference TRBV7-7 and TRBJ1-4, reads GAGVSQSPRYKVTKRGQDVTLRCDPISSHATLYWYQQALGQGPEFLTYFNYEAQPDKSGLPSDRFSAERPEGSISTLTIQRTEQRDSAMYRCASSLGAREKLFFGSGTQLSVL.

The chain carries TRBV20-1 and TRBJ2-7, with 13 bases lining up with TRBD2. CDR1 DFQATT and CDR2 SNEGSKA come from the germline V gene (reference sequence). The V segment lost 5 bases and the J segment 0 bases; nucleotides outside the gene matches: 10. CDR3 length: 17 residues. The CDR3 nucleotides read TGCAGTGCTCGGGAGGGGACTAGCGGGGCGATCTCCTACGAGCAGTACTTC. Its translation: CSAREGTSGAISYEQYF.

This clonotype has ten or more counts. The chain couples TRBV12-3 or TRBV12-4 to TRBJ1-1, with D possibly being TRBD1 (5 bases). Between the trimmed V and J ends, which lost 9 bases and 1 base, there was a span of 21 bases. This CDR3 region has 16 residues. The CDR3 nucleotides are TGTGCCAGTTCCTCCGGTGAGGGGAGGGGGAACACTGAAGCTTTCTTT. Its translation is CASSSGEGRGNTEAFF.

A word on this clonotype: The missing conserved phenylalanine or tryptophan at the end of this CDR3 makes a read error likely. V usage is TRBV6-2 or TRBV6-3 and J usage is TRBJ1-5, with D maybe TRBD1 (6 bases). CDR1 and CDR2 (germline): MNHEY, SVGEGT. Trimming left V 0 bases short and J 5 bases short, with 17 bases between. The CDR3 length is 17 residues. CDR3 residues: CASSYSSGATPYQPQHL. The CDR3, as DNA: TGTGCCAGCAGTTACTCGTCGGGGGCGACACCGTATCAGCCCCAGCATCTT.

The gene calls are TRBV20-1 and TRBJ1-1; TRBD1 aligns across 9 bases. Trimming at V came to 6 bases and at J to 6 bases, leaving 8 bases not matched to a gene. The CDR3 length is 13 residues. Germline lookup yields CDR1 DFQATT and CDR2 SNEGSKA (reference sequence). The CDR3 nucleotides are TGCAGTGCCGGGACAGGGCCAGCCTCTGAAGCTTTCTTT. Translating gives CSAGTGPASEAFF.

This clonotype was seen only a few times. The V call is TRBV12-3 or TRBV12-4, the J call TRBJ2-7; 11 bases map to TRBD1. V trimming: 5 bases; J trimming: 7 bases; junction bases outside the gene matches: 13. The CDR3 spans 16 residues. The CDR3 loop is CASSPLPGQGVREQYF. The CDR3 coding sequence is TGTGCCAGCAGTCCACTCCCGGGACAGGGGGTGAGGGAGCAGTACTTC.

This clonotype was counted between two and nine times. The rearrangement links TRBV9 to TRBJ1-3, with D unclear. CDR1 is SGDLS and CDR2 is YYNGEE in the germline V gene. CDR3 length: 13 amino acids. Between the trimmed V and J ends, which lost 6 bases and 7 bases, there was a span of 14 bases. DNA of the CDR3: TGTGCCAGCAACAAGGAGAACGGCAACACCATATATTTT. Protein sequence: CASNKENGNTIYF.

At least ten counts were recorded for this clonotype. This rearrangement joins TRBV12-3 or TRBV12-4 to TRBJ1-2; D possibly corresponds to TRBD1 (5 bases). Trimming took off 7 bases at V and 0 bases at J, with 12 bases between the two ends. The CDR3 spans 14 residues. The CDR3 sequence is CASNLWGANYGYTF. CDR3 bases: TGTGCCAGCAACCTGTGGGGGGCTAACTATGGCTACACCTTC.

This clonotype was seen only a few times. V is TRBV15 and J is TRBJ1-1; D uncertain. Looked up from germline, CDR1 is LNHNV and CDR2 is YYDKDF (reference sequence). Trimming pared 0 bases from V and 4 bases from J, leaving 15 bases between. The CDR3 extends over 16 amino acids. CDR3 in DNA: TGTGCCACCAGCAGAGATCTGGCAGTTAAAGTCACTGAAGCTTTCTTT. This translates into CATSRDLAVKVTEAFF.

The chain recombines TRBV4-3 with TRBJ2-3; possibly TRBD2 for D (6 bases). The germline V gene encodes CDR1 LGHNA and CDR2 YSLEER. The CDR3 totals 13 residues. V dropped 1 base and J dropped 8 bases, with 10 bases sitting between them. CDR3 protein: CASSQAGGRTQYF. The CDR3 DNA follows: TGCGCCAGCAGCCAAGCCGGAGGGCGTACGCAGTATTTT.

This clonotype was found a few times. This chain links TRBV9 with TRBJ2-3; 8 bases match TRBD2. Per germline, CDR1 SGDLS and CDR2 YYNGEE. The CDR3 runs to 16 residues. V lost 0 bases to trimming and J lost 2 bases; unmatched junction nucleotides: 5. This CDR3 is CASSVERLAYTDTQYF. The CDR3 DNA reads TGTGCCAGCAGCGTAGAAAGACTAGCGTACACAGATACGCAGTATTTT.

V and J are TRBV11-2 and TRBJ2-6; 7 bases fit TRBD1. CDR3 size: 16 residues. With 1 base clipped from V and 2 bases from J, the junction kept 2 bases outside the gene matches. Germline lookup yields CDR1 SGHAT and CDR2 FQNNGV. CDR3 sequence (DNA): TGTGCCAGCAGCTTAGGGACAGGTGCTGGGGCCAACGTCCTGACTTTC. It encodes CASSLGTGAGANVLTF.

This clonotype was seen repeatedly, ten times or more. V and J are TRBV5-1 and TRBJ2-1; 9 bases line up with TRBD1. The J segment lost 6 bases and the V segment lost 4 bases, leaving 5 bases of the junction unmatched. Per germline, CDR1 SGHRS and CDR2 YFSETQ. This CDR3 is built from 14 residues. CDR3 in DNA: TGCGCCAGCAGCCGGGACAGGGCCCTCAATGAGCAGTTCTTC. This codes for CASSRDRALNEQFF.

The chain is built from TRBV9 and TRBJ1-2, with 7 nucleotides matching TRBD1. Germline V gene sequence: CDR1 SGDLS, CDR2 YYNGEE. Germline trimming cut 4 bases from V and 6 bases from J; bases unmatched to any gene: 6. This CDR3 is built from 13 residues. CDR3 amino acids: CASSPGDRDGYTF. In nucleotides, the CDR3 is TGTGCCAGCAGCCCCGGGGACAGAGATGGCTACACCTTC.

This clonotype was seen repeatedly, ten times or more. This chain uses TRBV11-2 with TRBJ2-1; 7 bases align to TRBD2. J lost 6 bases, V lost 0 bases, and 5 bases had no gene match. CDR1 and CDR2 (germline): SGHAT, FQNNGV. The CDR3 contains 15 residues. Written as DNA, the CDR3 is TGTGCCAGCAGCTTAGATCGGGCTAGCGGCAATGAGCAGTTCTTC. Translated: CASSLDRASGNEQFF.

Here the CDR3 DNA reads TGTGCCAGCAGCTTAGGACAGGGGATATCACCCCTCCACTTT. It translates to CASSLGQGISPLHF. The chain couples TRBV7-2 to TRBJ1-6, with 8 positions matching TRBD1. V shed 1 base and J 10 bases; nucleotides not matched to a gene: 3. The CDR3 runs to 14 residues. From germline, CDR1 is SGHTA and CDR2 FQGNSA. Full variable domain (outside the CDR3, taken from reference TRBV7-2 and TRBJ1-6): GAGVSQSPSNKVTEKGKDVELRCDPISGHTALYWYRQSLGQGLEFLIYFQGNSAPDKSGLPSDRFSAERTGGSVSTLTIQRTQQEDSAVYLCASSLGQGISPLHFGNGTRLTVT.

There are a few counts of this clonotype. The rearrangement links TRBV11-2 to TRBJ1-1, with D perhaps TRBD1 (5 bases). Per germline, CDR1 SGHAT and CDR2 FQNNGV. This CDR3 contains 16 residues. Between the trimmed V and J ends, which lost 4 bases and 0 bases, there was a span of 15 bases. Written as DNA, the CDR3 is TGTGCCAGCAGCTCTCTATCGCGGGGCATGAACACTGAAGCTTTCTTT. It is translated as CASSSLSRGMNTEAFF.

The V gene is TRBV29-1, the J gene TRBJ2-3; 10 positions match TRBD1. CDR3 length: 14 amino acids. The V segment lost 6 bases and the J segment 4 bases; nucleotides outside the gene matches: 7. CDR1 and CDR2 (germline): SQVTM, ANQGSEA. CDR3: CSVSRDRGADTQYF. CDR3 bases: TGCAGCGTAAGCCGGGACAGGGGAGCAGATACGCAGTATTTT.

The chain couples TRBV7-3 to TRBJ2-6; D gene unclear. The germline CDR1 and CDR2 sequences are SGHTA and FQGTGA. V shed 2 bases and J shed 2 bases, with 4 bases lying between them. CDR3 size: 14 residues. Here the CDR3 reads CASSLFAGANVLTF. CDR3 nucleotide sequence: TGTGCCAGCAGCTTATTTGCTGGGGCCAACGTCCTGACTTTC.

The rearrangement links TRBV12-3 or TRBV12-4 to TRBJ2-1; D unclear. V was trimmed by 1 base and J by 10 bases, leaving 17 bases between them. The CDR3 consists of 15 residues. CDR3: CASSLGPGRAREQFF. The CDR3, as DNA: TGTGCCAGCAGTTTAGGCCCCGGACGAGCCCGGGAGCAGTTCTTC.

The V call is TRBV20-1, the J call TRBJ2-1; no firm D call. The CDR3 totals 16 residues. Germline lookup yields CDR1 DFQATT and CDR2 SNEGSKA (reference sequence). V was cut by 3 bases and J by 2 bases, with 17 bases left in between. CDR3 sequence (DNA): TGCAGTGCTAGCCATCCCGCCGGTTACACCTACAATGAGCAGTTCTTC. Protein: CSASHPAGYTYNEQFF.

J is TRBJ1-2 and V is TRBV11-2; 7 nucleotides line up with TRBD1. Germline lookup yields CDR1 SGHAT and CDR2 FQNNGV. The CDR3 has 16 amino acids. V gave up 5 bases and J gave up 7 bases; unmatched junction bases: 16. CDR3 nucleotide sequence: TGTGCCAGCAGCCCAATCGCCACAGGGGATGCTCTTGGCTACACCTTC. It specifies CASSPIATGDALGYTF.